These 15 T cell receptor beta chains were all obtained from the same sample, sequenced in a study of T cell changes during pregnancy in multiple sclerosis. Generated by immunoSEQ multiplex PCR, the TCRdb table keeps only in-frame clones and is missing some. Seen here are about 25,000 clones, more than 75% observed once, and the top ten hold approximately 13%. Sequenced here: CD8+ T cells from peripheral blood mononuclear cells, sampled in the first trimester of pregnancy. These receptors all come from a female donor in good health, enrolled as a control in a pregnancy study.

This clone showed up just a few times. The chain joins TRBV6-6 to TRBJ1-1, with D possibly TRBD1 on 5 matching bases. This CDR3 region has 14 residues. The germline V and J ends were trimmed by 6 bases and 5 bases, with 16 bases remaining between them. CDR1 is MNHNY and CDR2 is SVGAGI in the germline V gene (reference sequence). The CDR3 here is CASRFTGEGTEAFF. The DNA of the CDR3 is TGTGCCAGCAGGTTCACGGGGGAGGGGACTGAAGCTTTCTTT.

V gene TRBV9 combines with J gene TRBJ2-5; unclear D gene. Trimming removed 0 bases at V and 4 bases at J, with 4 bases between. CDR3 length: 12 residues. The germline V gene encodes CDR1 SGDLS and CDR2 YYNGEE. The DNA of the CDR3 is TGTGCCAGCAGCGTAGGAGGAGAGACCCAGTACTTC. This translates into CASSVGGETQYF.

The chain recombines TRBV4-1 with TRBJ2-1; 9 bases align to TRBD2. Per the germline V gene, CDR1 is MGHRA and CDR2 is YSYEKL. CDR3 size: 16 residues. V lost 1 base and J lost 4; bases outside the gene matches: 5. The chain's CDR3 is CASSQGPSGGYNEQFF. CDR3 sequence (DNA): TGCGCCAGCAGCCAAGGACCGAGCGGGGGGTACAATGAGCAGTTCTTC.

The J gene is TRBJ1-4, the V gene TRBV5-1, with a possible D match to TRBD1 (5 bases). V gave up 0 bases and J gave up 0 bases, with 9 bases separating them. CDR1 is SGHRS and CDR2 is YFSETQ in the germline V gene. CDR3 length: 16 amino acids. The CDR3 bases are TGCGCCAGCAGCTTGGCCGACAGTGCAACTAATGAAAAACTGTTTTTT. Translated: CASSLADSATNEKLFF.

V is TRBV4-1 and J is TRBJ2-1, with TRBD1 matching 9 bases. CDR1 MGHRA and CDR2 YSYEKL come from the germline V gene. This CDR3 comprises 17 residues. Trimming cost V 4 bases and J 3 bases; bases outside gene matches: 10. In DNA, the CDR3 is TGCGCCAGCAGCCTCATGTGGGGACAGGGATACTACAATGAGCAGTTCTTC. Residues: CASSLMWGQGYYNEQFF.

CDR3 nucleotides: TGTGCCAGCTCACTTGGACAGGGGGGGAACACTGAAGCTTTCTTT. Amino acids: CASSLGQGGNTEAFF. This chain links TRBV18 with TRBJ1-1; 10 bases match TRBD1. V was pared by 4 bases and J by 1 base, with 3 bases of the junction left unmatched. The CDR3 is 15 amino acids. Germline values: CDR1 KGHSH, CDR2 LQKENI.

CDR3 loop: CASSAGGDYGYTF. In DNA, the CDR3 is TGTGCCAGCAGCGCAGGGGGCGACTATGGCTACACCTTC. The chain is built from TRBV9 and TRBJ1-2; 8 bases are shared with TRBD1. V was clipped by 3 bases and J by 3 bases; unmatched bases: 1. The CDR3 consists of 13 residues. Germline CDR1 and CDR2: SGDLS and YYNGEE.

This chain links TRBV4-2 with TRBJ1-5; 8 bases map to TRBD1. CDR3 length: 14 residues. Germline values: CDR1 LGHNA, CDR2 YNFKEQ. V trimming: 4 bases; J trimming: 5 bases; junction bases outside the gene matches: 4. The CDR3 DNA reads as TGTGCCAGCAGCCCTGGACAGGGTGATCAGCCCCAGCATTTT. Protein sequence: CASSPGQGDQPQHF.

V gene TRBV2 combines with J gene TRBJ2-1; no reliable D call. V lost 3 bases, J lost 4 bases, and 7 bases lay in between. In germline, CDR1 is SNHLY, CDR2 FYNNEI. The CDR3 loop spans 13 amino acids. The DNA of the CDR3 is TGTGCCAGCAGTGATCCGGAGTACAATGAGCAGTTCTTC. Amino acids: CASSDPEYNEQFF. Based on the CDR3 plus reference TRBV2 and TRBJ2-1, the full variable domain is EPEVTQTPSHQVTQMGQEVILRCVPISNHLYFYWYRQILGQKVEFLVSFYNNEISEKSEIFDDQFSVERPDGSNFTLKIRSTKLEDSAMYFCASSDPEYNEQFFGPGTRLTVL.

The chain links TRBV6-1 to TRBJ2-3; 8 bases align to TRBD2. J lost 11 bases, V lost 9 bases, and 19 bases had no gene match. The V gene's germline CDR1 is MNHNS and CDR2 SASEGT. The length of the CDR3 is 15 residues. The DNA for the CDR3 is TGTGCCAGTGGTCCGGGACTAGTCTCCCCCATCGGGCAGTATTTT. This codes for CASGPGLVSPIGQYF.

The CDR3 region is CASSSVPDYGYTF. The CDR3 DNA is TGCGCCAGCAGCTCGGTCCCGGACTATGGCTACACCTTC. The chain recombines TRBV5-1 with TRBJ1-2; no clear D. The V end was cut by 3 bases, the J end by 3 bases, with 9 bases between. The CDR3 sequence is 13 residues long. Germline V gene sequence: CDR1 SGHRS, CDR2 YFSETQ.

The CDR3 loop is CASSLSARGQETQYF. CDR3 nucleotide sequence: TGTGCCAGCAGTTTGTCCGCCAGGGGCCAAGAGACCCAGTACTTC. The rearrangement links TRBV28 to TRBJ2-5, with D possibly being TRBD1 (6 bases). Trimming cost V 3 bases and J 1 base, with 12 bases left between them. Germline V lookup: CDR1 MDHEN, CDR2 SYDVKM. This CDR3 region has 15 residues.

This clone has only a few counts. The chain has TRBV6-1 and TRBJ2-1, with 15 bases lining up with TRBD2. The CDR3 totals 16 residues. CDR1 is MNHNS and CDR2 is SASEGT in the germline V gene. With V trimmed by 4 bases and J by 3 bases, 1 base remained unmatched. CDR3 protein: CASSGTSGGDYNEQFF. CDR3 sequence (DNA): TGTGCCAGCAGTGGGACTAGCGGGGGGGACTACAATGAGCAGTTCTTC.

The chain's CDR3 is CASSQGLYMNTEAFF. The CDR3 nucleotides are TGCGCCAGCAGCCAAGGGTTATACATGAACACTGAAGCTTTCTTT. The V gene is TRBV4-1, the J gene TRBJ1-1; no clear D. Between the trimmed V and J ends, which lost 1 base and 0 bases, there was a span of 9 bases. The length of the CDR3 is 15 residues. Germline V gene data show CDR1 as MGHRA and CDR2 as YSYEKL.

The chain has TRBV7-9 and TRBJ1-6; the D gene is possibly TRBD1 (5 bases). Trimming removed 4 bases at V and 7 bases at J, with 14 bases between. CDR3 length equals 15 residues. The germline V gene has CDR1 SEHNR and CDR2 FQNEAQ (reference sequence). This CDR3 reads CASSSRGGGNSPLHF. CDR3 sequence (DNA): TGTGCCAGCAGCTCCCGGGGGGGAGGAAATTCACCCCTCCACTTT.